Each of the 15 T cell receptor beta chains below was sequenced from the same sample in a study of shared clonotypes between healthy human individuals. Here immunoSEQ multiplex PCR was the method, and the copy in TCRdb shows in-frame clones only, minus some. The top ten clones hold less than 1.5% of a sample with about 1 million clones, about 76% of them seen once. Sequenced sample: memory CD4+ T cells sorted from blood. Subset indicated: CD45RA-negative fraction. These receptor sequences come from a man aged 18 to 30 in good health.

The V gene is TRBV7-2, the J gene TRBJ2-7; D gene uncertain. Germline V lookup: CDR1 SGHTA, CDR2 FQGNSA. Deletions cut 5 bases from V and 2 bases from J, with 7 bases between. The CDR3 extends over 12 amino acids. CDR3 in amino acids: CASSRSPYEQYF. The CDR3 DNA is TGTGCCAGCAGCCGATCACCCTACGAGCAGTACTTC. The complete variable domain, with remaining parts taken from reference TRBV7-2 and TRBJ2-7, reads GAGVSQSPSNKVTEKGKDVELRCDPISGHTALYWYRQSLGQGLEFLIYFQGNSAPDKSGLPSDRFSAERTGGSVSTLTIQRTQQEDSAVYLCASSRSPYEQYFGPGTRLTVT.

The chain has TRBV6-5 and TRBJ2-7; D is perhaps TRBD1 (6 bases). Germline assignment: CDR1 MNHEY and CDR2 SVGAGI. V was trimmed by 5 bases and J by 3 bases, leaving 11 bases between them. The CDR3 contains 13 residues. This chain's CDR3 is CASSKGHNYEQYF. CDR3 coding DNA: TGTGCCAGCAGTAAGGGACACAACTACGAGCAGTACTTC.

This clone turned up a few times. V and J are TRBV5-1 and TRBJ1-1; weak D call: TRBD1 (5 bases). CDR3 length equals 14 residues. CDR1 is SGHRS and CDR2 is YFSETQ in the germline V gene. The ends were cut back, 4 bases at V and 1 base at J, with 11 bases in the middle. This chain's CDR3 is CASSMTDRNTEAFF. DNA for the CDR3: TGCGCCAGCAGCATGACAGACCGGAACACTGAAGCTTTCTTT.

The chain combines TRBV4-3 with TRBJ2-6; unclear D gene. Germline CDR1 is LGHNA and CDR2 is YSLEER. Trimming removed 2 bases from V and 2 bases from J, with 4 bases in between. This CDR3 is built from 14 residues. The chain's CDR3 is CASSQLTGANVLTF. DNA of the CDR3: TGCGCCAGCAGCCAACTTACTGGGGCCAACGTCCTGACTTTC.

CDR3 protein: CAISDKGVYEQYF. CDR3 in DNA: TGTGCCATCAGTGACAAAGGGGTCTACGAGCAGTACTTC. The rearrangement joins TRBV10-3 to TRBJ2-7; tentative D call: TRBD1 (5 bases). CDR1 is ENHRY, CDR2 SYGVKD, per germline. This CDR3 spans 13 amino acids. V lost 3 bases and J lost 3, with 9 bases in between.

Many counts were recorded for this clone. This sequence joins TRBV5-8 and TRBJ1-6; D might be TRBD1 (6 bases). The CDR3 has 15 amino acids. Trimming shortened V by 3 bases and J by 9 bases, and 16 bases separated the two germline ends. Looked up from germline, CDR1 is SGHTS and CDR2 is YDEGEE. The CDR3 DNA sequence: TGTGCCAGCAGCTATATCGGGACAAGTAGTTCACCCCTCCACTTT. This sequence encodes CASSYIGTSSSPLHF.

The chain combines TRBV30 with TRBJ2-5; D unresolved. This CDR3 region has 15 residues. Germline V gene data show CDR1 as GTSNPN and CDR2 as SVGIG (reference sequence). Trimming stripped 0 bases from V and 11 bases from J, with 22 bases between. CDR3 amino acids: CAWSVQWVPPYGQYF. The CDR3 region has the DNA TGTGCCTGGAGTGTACAATGGGTTCCCCCCTACGGGCAGTACTTC.

This clone was seen more than once but under ten times. The rearrangement joins TRBV7-2 to TRBJ2-7, with 7 bases aligning to TRBD2. V lost 1 base and J lost 2; bases outside the gene matches: 5. The CDR3 sequence is 15 residues long. Germline values: CDR1 SGHTA, CDR2 FQGNSA. The CDR3 is CASSLVAGTTYEQYF. DNA of the CDR3: TGTGCCAGCAGCTTAGTAGCGGGTACGACCTACGAGCAGTACTTC.

This sequence joins TRBV5-6 and TRBJ2-3; 14 bases map to TRBD2. CDR3 length: 18 residues. The germline CDR1 and CDR2 sequences are SGHDT and YYEEEE. The V and J ends lost 4 bases and 0 bases, in that order; junction bases with no gene match: 7. Written as DNA, the CDR3 is TGTGCCAGCAGCGGTGGGACTAGCGGGAGTTTTAGCACAGATACGCAGTATTTT. Its protein is CASSGGTSGSFSTDTQYF.

The chain is built from TRBV6-1 and TRBJ2-7, with TRBD2 as a possible D gene (5 bases). V was cut by 3 bases and J by 4 bases, with 13 bases left in between. Germline V CDR1 and CDR2: MNHNS, SASEGT. There are 14 residues in the CDR3. Here the CDR3 DNA reads TGTGCCAGCAGTGAGGCAGGAGGCTTTTACGAGCAGTACTTC. Translated, it gives CASSEAGGFYEQYF.

V and J are TRBV30 and TRBJ1-5; D gene ambiguous. This CDR3 comprises 13 residues. Trimming shortened V by 3 bases and J by 4 bases, and 10 bases separated the two germline ends. Germline CDR1 reads GTSNPN; CDR2 reads SVGIG (reference sequence). CDR3 in amino acids: CAWSKRPNQPQHF. For the CDR3, the DNA is TGTGCCTGGAGCAAAAGGCCTAATCAGCCCCAGCATTTT.

The CDR3 reads CASSRLGSPGELFF. For the CDR3, the DNA is TGTGCCAGCAGCCGGCTGGGGAGTCCCGGGGAGCTGTTTTTT. The chain has TRBV6-6 and TRBJ2-2; D possibly corresponds to TRBD2 (5 bases). Germline V CDR1 and CDR2: MNHNY, SVGAGI (reference sequence). The CDR3 is 14 residues long. Trimming stripped 6 bases from V and 6 bases from J, with 14 bases between.

This clone was counted between two and nine times. This sequence joins TRBV18 and TRBJ2-3; D gene uncertain. The CDR3 has 17 residues. V was trimmed by 5 bases and J by 1 base, leaving 19 bases between them. Germline V gene sequence: CDR1 KGHSH, CDR2 LQKENI. The CDR3 DNA is TGTGCCAGCTCAATGTTAAGATCGTCGCTGGGCACAGATACGCAGTATTTT. Translating gives CASSMLRSSLGTDTQYF.

The V call is TRBV4-1, the J call TRBJ1-4; possibly TRBD1 for D (5 bases). Looked up from germline, CDR1 is MGHRA and CDR2 is YSYEKL. The CDR3 spans 15 residues. V gave up 2 bases and J gave up 11 bases, with 18 bases separating them. The CDR3 is CASSQPEGSPRKLFF. The CDR3 DNA reads as TGCGCCAGCAGCCAACCCGAGGGGTCCCCGAGGAAACTGTTTTTT.

This clone was counted only a few times. The chain combines TRBV14 with TRBJ1-3; a weak D match, TRBD1 (5 bases). V lost 6 bases and J lost 0, with 21 bases in between. The germline V gene encodes CDR1 SGHDN and CDR2 FVKESK. This CDR3 contains 18 residues. The DNA of the CDR3 is TGTGCCAGCAGTAACGATCGTATGGGGGACTTCTCTGGAAACACCATATATTTT. It specifies CASSNDRMGDFSGNTIYF.